The rows below give T cell receptor beta chains drawn from one sample of a study of vaccination and CD4 T cells after COVID-19. The antigens for these receptors are not known. TCRdb re-called the PCR reads through MiXCR, storing one row per CDR3 protein. The profile shows some 16,000 distinct CDR3 sequences, about 35% of them singletons. Sequences were obtained from cultured CD4+ T cells from blood. All receptors come from a human donor with COVID-19. CDR3s include the opening cysteine and the closing phenylalanine or tryptophan. Fields, in order: clone size, V gene, J gene, D gene, CDR3 protein, CDR3 DNA. D genes are given only for firm matches. The size field is filled for only some rows; it gives once, few, many or a size class.

>.|TRBV12-3/TRBV12-4|TRBJ1-2|.
CASSLSGVTYGYTF
TGTGCCAGCAGCCTAAGTGGGGTTACCTATGGCTACACCTTC
>few|TRBV15|TRBJ2-2|.
CATSGSLSGELFF
TGTGCCACCAGCGGGAGCCTTTCAGGGGAGCTGTTTTTT
>.|TRBV2|TRBJ2-1|TRBD1
CASSSGTGVDEQFF
TGTGCCAGCTCAAGCGGGACAGGGGTCGATGAGCAGTTCTTC
>.|TRBV7-2|TRBJ2-5|.
CASSHTETQYF
TGTGCCAGCAGCCACACGGAGACCCAGTACTTC
>.|TRBV6-2/TRBV6-3|TRBJ2-7|.
CASSPLGEQYF
TGTGCCAGCAGTCCCCTAGGCGAGCAGTACTTC
>.|TRBV7-8|TRBJ2-3|TRBD2
CASSLAWASAGAQYF
TGTGCCAGCAGCTTAGCGTGGGCCTCCGCGGGAGCGCAGTATTTT
>few|TRBV7-9|TRBJ1-2|.
CASSPRTGTDYGYTF
TGTGCCAGCAGCCCCCGGACCGGGACGGACTATGGCTACACCTTC
>few|TRBV20-1|TRBJ1-3|.
CSASRAGGNTIYF
TGCAGTGCTAGCAGGGCGGGTGGAAACACCATATATTTT
>.|TRBV11-3|TRBJ2-5|.
CASSLGGSRREETQYF
TGTGCCAGCAGCTTAGGAGGCTCGCGGCGGGAAGAGACCCAGTACTTC
>few|TRBV6-1|TRBJ1-5|.
CASSDGQSNQPQHF
TGTGCCAGCAGTGATGGTCAAAGCAATCAGCCCCAGCATTTT
>few|TRBV19|TRBJ1-5|.
CASSFPLNNQPQHF
TGTGCCAGTAGTTTCCCTTTGAACAATCAGCCCCAGCATTTT
>few|TRBV6-1|TRBJ1-5|.
CASRSSAGLISNQPQHF
TGTGCCAGCAGGTCTTCTGCGGGACTCATTAGCAATCAGCCCCAGCATTTT
>few|TRBV7-2|TRBJ2-5|TRBD2
CASSLAAPSSGGDQETQYF
TGTGCCAGCAGCTTAGCGGCGCCTTCTAGCGGGGGGGACCAAGAGACCCAGTACTTC
>few|TRBV7-3|TRBJ2-1|.
CASSLISGDYNEQFF
TGTGCCAGCAGCTTAATATCGGGAGACTACAATGAGCAGTTCTTC